The present T cell receptor beta chain was sequenced within a study of blood T cell repertoires in COVID-19. Looking at the study overall: Samples came from the United States, Italy and Spain, spanning acute and convalescent COVID-19.

Seattle's enrolled individuals joined amid active infection and were then monitored longitudinally. This clone was recorded only once. The CDR3 contains 13 residues. Per the germline V gene, CDR1 is MNHEY and CDR2 is SVGAGI. Trimming took off 10 bases at V and 3 bases at J, with 16 bases between the two ends. Only in-frame clones appear in the TCRdb table, and some are missing; sequencing was by immunoSEQ multiplex PCR. The top ten clones hold roughly a tenth of a sample with around 250,000 clones, 88% of them seen once. The receptor was isolated from a woman in her sixties or seventies with COVID-19, enrolled during active disease. The chain joins TRBV6-5 to TRBJ2-7, with D maybe TRBD1 (5 bases). Sequencing was carried out using peripheral blood. The CDR3 protein is CAIAVVGVYEQYF. The CDR3 coding sequence is TGTGCCATCGCGGTGGTAGGGGTCTACGAGCAGTACTTC.